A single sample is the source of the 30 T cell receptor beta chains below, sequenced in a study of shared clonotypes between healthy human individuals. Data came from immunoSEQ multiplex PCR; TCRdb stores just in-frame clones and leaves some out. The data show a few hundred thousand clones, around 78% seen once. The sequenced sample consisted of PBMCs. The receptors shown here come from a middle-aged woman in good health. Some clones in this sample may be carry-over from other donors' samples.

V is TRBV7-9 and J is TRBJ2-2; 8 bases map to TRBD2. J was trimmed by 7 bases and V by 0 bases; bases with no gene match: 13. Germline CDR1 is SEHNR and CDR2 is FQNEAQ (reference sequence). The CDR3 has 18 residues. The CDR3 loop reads CASSLAQRAGVIIGELFF. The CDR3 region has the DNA TGTGCCAGCAGCTTAGCCCAACGAGCGGGAGTAATAATCGGGGAGCTGTTTTTT.

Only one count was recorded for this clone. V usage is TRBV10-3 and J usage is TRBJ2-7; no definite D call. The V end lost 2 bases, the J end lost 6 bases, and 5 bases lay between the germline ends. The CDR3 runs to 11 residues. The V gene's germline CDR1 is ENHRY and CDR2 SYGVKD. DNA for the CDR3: TGTGCCATCAGTGAGAGGTTCGAGCAGTACTTC. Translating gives CAISERFEQYF.

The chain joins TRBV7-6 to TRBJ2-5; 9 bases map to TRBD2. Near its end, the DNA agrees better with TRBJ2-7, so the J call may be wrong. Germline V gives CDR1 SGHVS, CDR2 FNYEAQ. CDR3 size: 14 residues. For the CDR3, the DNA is TGTGCCAGCAGCGGGACTAGCCGAGCCTACGAGCAGTACTTC. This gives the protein CASSGTSRAYEQYF.

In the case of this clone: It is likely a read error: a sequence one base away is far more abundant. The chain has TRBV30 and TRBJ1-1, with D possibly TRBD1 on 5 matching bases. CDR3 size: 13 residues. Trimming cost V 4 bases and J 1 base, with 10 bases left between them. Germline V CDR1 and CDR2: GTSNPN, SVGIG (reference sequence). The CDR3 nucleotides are TGTGCCTGGAATCGGCAGGGGAACACTGAAGCTTTCTTT. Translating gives CAWNRQGNTEAFF.

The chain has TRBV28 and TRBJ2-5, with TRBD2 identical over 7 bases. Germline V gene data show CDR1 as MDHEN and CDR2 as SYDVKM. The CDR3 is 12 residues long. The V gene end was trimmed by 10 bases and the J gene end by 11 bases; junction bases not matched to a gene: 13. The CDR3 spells CATTSPLEEQYF. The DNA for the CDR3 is TGTGCCACGACTAGCCCTCTCGAAGAGCAGTACTTC.

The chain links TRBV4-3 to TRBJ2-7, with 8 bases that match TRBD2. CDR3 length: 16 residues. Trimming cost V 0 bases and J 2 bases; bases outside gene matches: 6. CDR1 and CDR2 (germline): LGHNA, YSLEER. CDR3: CASSQDVAGSTYEQYF. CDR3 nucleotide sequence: TGCGCCAGCAGCCAAGACGTAGCGGGATCTACCTACGAGCAGTACTTC.

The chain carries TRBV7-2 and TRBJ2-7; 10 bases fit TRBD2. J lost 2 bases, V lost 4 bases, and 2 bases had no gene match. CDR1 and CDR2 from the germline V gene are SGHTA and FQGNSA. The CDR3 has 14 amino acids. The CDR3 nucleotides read TGTGCCAGCAGCTGGACTAGCGGAACCTACGAGCAGTACTTC. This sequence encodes CASSWTSGTYEQYF.

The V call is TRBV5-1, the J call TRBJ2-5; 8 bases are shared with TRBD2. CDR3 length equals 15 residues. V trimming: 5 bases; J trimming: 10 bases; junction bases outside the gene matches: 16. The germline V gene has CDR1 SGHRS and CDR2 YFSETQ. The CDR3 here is CASRPRGGLVSVQYF. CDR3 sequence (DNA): TGCGCCAGCAGACCCCGGGGGGGCTTAGTAAGTGTCCAGTACTTC.

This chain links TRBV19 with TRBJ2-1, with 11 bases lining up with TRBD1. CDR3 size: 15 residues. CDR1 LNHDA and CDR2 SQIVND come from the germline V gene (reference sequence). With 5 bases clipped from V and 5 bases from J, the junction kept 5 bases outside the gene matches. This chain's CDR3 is CASSRDRGWDNEQFF. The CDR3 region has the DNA TGTGCCAGTAGTCGGGACAGGGGGTGGGACAATGAGCAGTTCTTC.

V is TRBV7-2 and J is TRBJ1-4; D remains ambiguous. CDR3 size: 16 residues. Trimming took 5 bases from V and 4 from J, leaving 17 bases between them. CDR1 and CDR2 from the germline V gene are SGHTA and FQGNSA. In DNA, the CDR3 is TGTGCCAGCAGCCCCAGCCGGTCCGAGGTTAATGAAAAACTGTTTTTT. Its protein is CASSPSRSEVNEKLFF.

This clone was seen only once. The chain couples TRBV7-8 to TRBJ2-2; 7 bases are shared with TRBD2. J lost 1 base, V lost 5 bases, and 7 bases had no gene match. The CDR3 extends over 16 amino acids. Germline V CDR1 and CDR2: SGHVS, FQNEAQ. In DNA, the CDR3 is TGTGCCAGCAGCCCCCCGGGGGGAGAGAACACCGGGGAGCTGTTTTTT. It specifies CASSPPGGENTGELFF.

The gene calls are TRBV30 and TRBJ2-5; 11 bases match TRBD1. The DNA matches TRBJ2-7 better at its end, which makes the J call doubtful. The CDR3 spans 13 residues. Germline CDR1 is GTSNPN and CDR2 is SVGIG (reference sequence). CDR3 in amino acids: CAWSPGQGDEQYF. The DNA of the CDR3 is TGTGCCTGGAGCCCGGGACAGGGGGACGAGCAGTACTTC.

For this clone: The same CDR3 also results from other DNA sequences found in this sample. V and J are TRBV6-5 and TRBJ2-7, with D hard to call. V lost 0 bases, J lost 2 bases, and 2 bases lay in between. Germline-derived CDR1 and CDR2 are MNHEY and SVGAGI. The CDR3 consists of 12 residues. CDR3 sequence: CASSYSPYEQYF. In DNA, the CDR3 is TGTGCCAGCAGTTACTCTCCCTACGAGCAGTACTTC.

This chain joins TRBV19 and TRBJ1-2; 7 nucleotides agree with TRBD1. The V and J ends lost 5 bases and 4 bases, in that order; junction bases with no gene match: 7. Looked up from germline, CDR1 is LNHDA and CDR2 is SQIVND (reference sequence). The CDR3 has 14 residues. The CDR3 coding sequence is TGTGCCAGTAGTTCGGGACAGCTTACCTATGGCTACACCTTC. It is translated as CASSSGQLTYGYTF.

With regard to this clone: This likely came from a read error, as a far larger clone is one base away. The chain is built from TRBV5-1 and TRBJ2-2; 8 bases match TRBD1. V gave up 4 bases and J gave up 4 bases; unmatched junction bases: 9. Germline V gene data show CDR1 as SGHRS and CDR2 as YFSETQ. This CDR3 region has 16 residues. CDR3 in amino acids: CASSRGQGKGTGELFF. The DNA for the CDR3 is TGCGCCAGCAGCCGAGGACAGGGAAAGGGCACCGGGGAGCTGTTTTTT.

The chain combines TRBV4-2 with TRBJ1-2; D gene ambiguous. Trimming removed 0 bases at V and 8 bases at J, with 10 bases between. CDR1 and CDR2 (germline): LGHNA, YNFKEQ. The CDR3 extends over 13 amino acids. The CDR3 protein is CASSQEWGGGYTF. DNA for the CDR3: TGTGCCAGCAGCCAAGAGTGGGGTGGGGGCTACACCTTC.

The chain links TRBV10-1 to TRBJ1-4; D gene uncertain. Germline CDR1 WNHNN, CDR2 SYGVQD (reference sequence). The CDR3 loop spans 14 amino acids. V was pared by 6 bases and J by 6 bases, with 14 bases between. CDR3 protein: CASSPRPGDEKLFF. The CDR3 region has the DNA TGCGCCAGCAGCCCCAGGCCAGGCGATGAAAAACTGTTTTTT.

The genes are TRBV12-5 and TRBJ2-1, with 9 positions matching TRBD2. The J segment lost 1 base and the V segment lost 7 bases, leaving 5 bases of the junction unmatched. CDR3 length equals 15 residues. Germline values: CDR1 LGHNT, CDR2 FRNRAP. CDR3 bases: TGTGCTAGTGCCCATAGCGGGAGTTCCTACAATGAGCAGTTCTTC. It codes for CASAHSGSSYNEQFF.

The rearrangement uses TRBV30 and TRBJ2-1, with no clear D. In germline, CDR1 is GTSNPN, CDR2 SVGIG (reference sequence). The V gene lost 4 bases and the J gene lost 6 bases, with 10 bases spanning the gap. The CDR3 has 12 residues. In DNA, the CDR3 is TGTGCCTGGATCGAACCATTCAATGAGCAGTTCTTC. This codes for CAWIEPFNEQFF.

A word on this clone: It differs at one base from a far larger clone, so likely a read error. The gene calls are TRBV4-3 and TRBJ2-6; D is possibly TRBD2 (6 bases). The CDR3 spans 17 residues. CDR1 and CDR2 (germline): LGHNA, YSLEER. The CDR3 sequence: CASSQDPGTSGANALTF. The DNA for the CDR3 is TGCGCCAGCAGCCAAGATCCAGGGACTTCTGGGGCCAACGCCCTGACTTTC.

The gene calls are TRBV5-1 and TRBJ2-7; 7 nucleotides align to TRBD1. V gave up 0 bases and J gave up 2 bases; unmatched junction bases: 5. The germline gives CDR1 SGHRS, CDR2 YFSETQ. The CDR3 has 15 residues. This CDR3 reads CASSLEGQTTYEQYF. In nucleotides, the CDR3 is TGCGCCAGCAGCTTGGAGGGACAGACAACCTACGAGCAGTACTTC.

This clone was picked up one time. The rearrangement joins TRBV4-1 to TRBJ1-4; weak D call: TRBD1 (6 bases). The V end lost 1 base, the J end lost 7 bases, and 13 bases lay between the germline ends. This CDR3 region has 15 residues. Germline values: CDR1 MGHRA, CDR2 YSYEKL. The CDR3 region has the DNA TGCGCCAGCAGCCAAGTGAGGGGGACACTTGAAAAACTGTTTTTT. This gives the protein CASSQVRGTLEKLFF.

As DNA, the CDR3 is TGTGCCAGCAGCCCGAGGACTAGCGGAATTGAGCAGTTCTTC. Its translation: CASSPRTSGIEQFF. The chain is built from TRBV7-9 and TRBJ2-1; TRBD2 matches 10 bases. The CDR3 consists of 14 residues. CDR1 SEHNR and CDR2 FQNEAQ come from the germline V gene (reference sequence). Trimming cost V 5 bases and J 9 bases; bases outside gene matches: 7.

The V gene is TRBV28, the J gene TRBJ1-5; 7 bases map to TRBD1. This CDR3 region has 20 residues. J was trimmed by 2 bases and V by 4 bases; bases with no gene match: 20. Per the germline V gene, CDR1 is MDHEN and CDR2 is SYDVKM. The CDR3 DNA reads TGTGCCAGCAGTTCCCCGCCCGGGACAGCTCCCTACGAGGGCAATCAGCCCCAGCATTTT. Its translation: CASSSPPGTAPYEGNQPQHF. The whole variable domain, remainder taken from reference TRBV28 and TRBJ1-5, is DVKVTQSSRYLVKRTGEKVFLECVQDMDHENMFWYRQDPGLGLRLIYFSYDVKMKEKGDIPEGYSVSREKKERFSLILESASTNQTSMYLCASSSPPGTAPYEGNQPQHFGDGTRLSIL.

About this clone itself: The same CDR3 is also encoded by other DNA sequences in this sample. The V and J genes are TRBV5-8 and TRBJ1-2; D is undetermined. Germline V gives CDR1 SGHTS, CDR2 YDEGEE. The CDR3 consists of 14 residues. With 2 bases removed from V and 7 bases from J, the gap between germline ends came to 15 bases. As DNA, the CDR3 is TGTGCCAGCAGCTTTCCGGGTAGGGCCTTTGGCTACACCTTC. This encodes CASSFPGRAFGYTF.

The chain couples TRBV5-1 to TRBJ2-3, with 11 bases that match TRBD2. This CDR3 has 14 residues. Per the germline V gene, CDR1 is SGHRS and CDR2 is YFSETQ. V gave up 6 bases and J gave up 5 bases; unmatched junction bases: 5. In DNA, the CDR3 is TGCGCCAGCATGAGCCTAGCGGGAGGAGATACGCAGTATTTT. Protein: CASMSLAGGDTQYF.

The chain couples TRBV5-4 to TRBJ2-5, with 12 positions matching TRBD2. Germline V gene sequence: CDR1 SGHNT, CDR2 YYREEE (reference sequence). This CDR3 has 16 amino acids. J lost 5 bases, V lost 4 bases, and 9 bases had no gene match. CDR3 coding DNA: TGTGCCAGCAGCATAGGACTAGCGGGAATTCTGGAGACCCAGTACTTC. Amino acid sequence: CASSIGLAGILETQYF.

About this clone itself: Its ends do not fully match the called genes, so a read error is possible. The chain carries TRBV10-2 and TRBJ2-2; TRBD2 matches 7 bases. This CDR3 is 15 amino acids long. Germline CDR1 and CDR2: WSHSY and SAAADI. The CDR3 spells CASSERTRNTWELFF. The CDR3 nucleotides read TGCGCCAGCAGTGAGAGGACTAGGAACACCTGGGAGCTGTTTTTT.

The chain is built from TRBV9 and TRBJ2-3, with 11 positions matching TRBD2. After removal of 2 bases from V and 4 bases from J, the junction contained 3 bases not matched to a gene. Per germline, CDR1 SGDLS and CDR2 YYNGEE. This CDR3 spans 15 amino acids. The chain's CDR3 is CASSVSGGGADTQYF. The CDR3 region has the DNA TGTGCCAGCAGCGTTAGCGGGGGGGGTGCAGATACGCAGTATTTT.

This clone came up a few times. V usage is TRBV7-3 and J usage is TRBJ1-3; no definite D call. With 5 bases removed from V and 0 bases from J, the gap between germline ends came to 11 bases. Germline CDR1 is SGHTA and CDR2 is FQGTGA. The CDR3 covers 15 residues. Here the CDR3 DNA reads TGTGCCAGCAGCCTCCTTAGTGGCTCTGGAAACACCATATATTTT. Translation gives CASSLLSGSGNTIYF. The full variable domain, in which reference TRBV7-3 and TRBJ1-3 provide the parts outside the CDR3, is GAGVSQTPSNKVTEKGKYVELRCDPISGHTALYWYRQSLGQGPEFLIYFQGTGAADDSGLPNDRFFAVRPEGSVSTLKIQRTERGDSAVYLCASSLLSGSGNTIYFGEGSWLTVV.